Listed here are 16 T cell receptor beta chains from one sample, sequenced in a study of chemoradiotherapy in HPV16-positive cancers. Profiled with immunoSEQ multiplex PCR; TCRdb holds only in-frame clones, not every one. The table lists 15,000 to 20,000 clones, more than 90% of them singletons. The sample consisted of blood, taken from a patient who underwent chemoradiotherapy. The source of these receptors is a human donor with HPV-associated anogenital cancer.

The chain is built from TRBV5-1 and TRBJ2-5, with 9 bases aligning to TRBD1. Germline V gene data show CDR1 as SGHRS and CDR2 as YFSETQ. V trimming: 0 bases; J trimming: 5 bases; junction bases outside the gene matches: 5. This CDR3 is 15 amino acids long. CDR3 coding DNA: TGCGCCAGCAGCTTGGGTGCGGACAGGGGTGAGACCCAGTACTTC. Translated, it gives CASSLGADRGETQYF.

The rearrangement joins TRBV5-1 to TRBJ2-5; D may be TRBD2 (6 bases). The CDR3 extends over 16 amino acids. The germline CDR1 and CDR2 sequences are SGHRS and YFSETQ. V shed 4 bases and J shed 1 base, with 17 bases lying between them. CDR3 in DNA: TGCGCCAGCAGCCGGGGTGGGGACTGGCGCCAAGAGACCCAGTACTTC. It translates to CASSRGGDWRQETQYF.

The CDR3 loop reads CASTLGGASNSPLHF. DNA for the CDR3: TGTGCCAGTACCCTAGGGGGGGCGAGTAATTCACCCCTCCACTTT. V usage is TRBV19 and J usage is TRBJ1-6; maybe TRBD1 (6 bases). This CDR3 is 15 amino acids long. V lost 7 bases, J lost 6 bases, and 16 bases lay in between. CDR1 LNHDA and CDR2 SQIVND come from the germline V gene (reference sequence). Full variable domain (missing parts from reference TRBV19 and TRBJ1-6): DGGITQSPKYLFRKEGQNVTLSCEQNLNHDAMYWYRQDPGQGLRLIYYSQIVNDFQKGDIAEGYSVSREKKESFPLTVTSAQKNPTAFYLCASTLGGASNSPLHFGNGTRLTVT.

V usage is TRBV30 and J usage is TRBJ1-5, with D unclear. Trimming removed 2 bases from V and 1 base from J, with 9 bases in between. This CDR3 spans 14 amino acids. Germline CDR1 GTSNPN, CDR2 SVGIG (reference sequence). The CDR3 spells CAWSPGGSNQPQHF. In nucleotides, the CDR3 is TGTGCCTGGAGTCCAGGTGGGAGCAATCAGCCCCAGCATTTT.

Here the CDR3 reads CASSANREKLFF. The CDR3 coding sequence is TGTGCCAGCAGTGCAAATCGGGAAAAACTGTTTTTT. The chain carries TRBV28 and TRBJ1-4; the D is unclear. The CDR3 loop spans 12 amino acids. V was clipped by 5 bases and J by 8 bases, with 9 bases between them. Germline loops: CDR1 MDHEN, CDR2 SYDVKM.

The chain recombines TRBV6-5 with TRBJ2-3; no firm D call. The V end lost 2 bases, the J end lost 4 bases, and 16 bases lay between the germline ends. The CDR3 totals 16 residues. Germline V CDR1 and CDR2: MNHEY, SVGAGI. CDR3 nucleotides: TGTGCCAGCAGTTACATTGGGCCATCGGGCGCAGATACGCAGTATTTT. It is translated as CASSYIGPSGADTQYF.

The V gene is TRBV12-5, the J gene TRBJ1-5; no firm D call. Germline V lookup: CDR1 LGHNT, CDR2 FRNRAP. This CDR3 has 13 amino acids. Deletions cut 0 bases from V and 4 bases from J, with 4 bases between. This CDR3 reads CASGLVLNQPQHF. The CDR3 DNA reads TGTGCTAGTGGTTTGGTACTAAATCAGCCCCAGCATTTT.

The chain couples TRBV29-1 to TRBJ1-3; TRBD1 might be the D (6 bases). In germline, CDR1 is SQVTM, CDR2 ANQGSEA. The CDR3 runs to 14 residues. V was cut by 5 bases and J by 4 bases, with 15 bases left in between. CDR3 loop: CSVSSGAEGNTIYF. Here the CDR3 DNA reads TGCAGCGTTTCCTCGGGGGCGGAAGGAAACACCATATATTTT.

V and J are TRBV7-9 and TRBJ2-7; D not resolved. The CDR3 has 15 amino acids. CDR1 SEHNR and CDR2 FQNEAQ come from the germline V gene (reference sequence). Trimming pared 1 base from V and 5 bases from J, leaving 15 bases between. CDR3 nucleotide sequence: TGTGCCAGCAGCTTAGTCCTCCCCGGGTCCCACGAGCAGTACTTC. Encoded protein: CASSLVLPGSHEQYF.

The rearrangement uses TRBV6-6 and TRBJ1-4; no clear D gene. CDR3 size: 14 residues. V lost 0 bases and J 4 bases, leaving 6 bases between the germline ends. Per germline, CDR1 MNHNY and CDR2 SVGAGI (reference sequence). The CDR3 DNA reads as TGTGCCAGCAGTTACTCGGGTTATAATGAAAAACTGTTTTTT. As protein: CASSYSGYNEKLFF.

The gene calls are TRBV5-1 and TRBJ2-5, with no clear D. Germline V CDR1 and CDR2: SGHRS, YFSETQ. The V gene lost 4 bases and the J gene lost 1 base, with 11 bases spanning the gap. This CDR3 spans 14 amino acids. This CDR3 is CASSLAASQETQYF. As DNA, the CDR3 is TGCGCCAGCAGCCTTGCGGCTAGCCAAGAGACCCAGTACTTC.

This chain uses TRBV9 with TRBJ1-4; D is possibly TRBD1 (6 bases). CDR3 length: 15 amino acids. Trimming left V 0 bases short and J 5 bases short, with 11 bases between. Germline lookup yields CDR1 SGDLS and CDR2 YYNGEE. The CDR3 nucleotides read TGTGCCAGCAGCGTAGACGGGGACAAGAATGAAAAACTGTTTTTT. This encodes CASSVDGDKNEKLFF.

The V call is TRBV7-9, the J call TRBJ2-5; TRBD2 aligns across 12 bases. The J call is uncertain, as TRBJ2-7 better fits the DNA end. In germline, CDR1 is SEHNR, CDR2 FQNEAQ (reference sequence). The CDR3 has 15 residues. The CDR3 protein is CASSETSGGIYEQYF. The CDR3 coding sequence is TGTGCCAGCAGCGAAACTAGCGGGGGGATCTACGAGCAGTACTTC.

Here the CDR3 reads CASSQVGQGDGYTF. The CDR3 region has the DNA TGCGCCAGCAGCCAAGTCGGACAGGGAGATGGCTACACCTTC. V usage is TRBV4-3 and J usage is TRBJ1-2, with 8 positions matching TRBD1. Losses at the gene ends were 1 base for V and 6 bases for J; bases not matched to a gene: 4. The CDR3 extends over 14 amino acids. Germline V gene lookup returns CDR1 LGHNA and CDR2 YSLEER.

The CDR3 region is CASSPPGADNSPLHF. CDR3 nucleotide sequence: TGTGCCAGCTCACCACCGGGGGCAGATAATTCACCCCTCCACTTT. The V and J genes are TRBV18 and TRBJ1-6; maybe TRBD1 (6 bases). The CDR3 has 15 residues. Germline CDR1 is KGHSH and CDR2 is LQKENI. V lost 0 bases, J lost 5 bases, and 8 bases lay in between.

The chain combines TRBV18 with TRBJ2-5; 9 nucleotides agree with TRBD1. Looked up from germline, CDR1 is KGHSH and CDR2 is LQKENI. The CDR3 loop spans 14 amino acids. Unmatched junction bases numbered 5, after V lost 5 bases and J lost 4 bases. The CDR3 protein is CASSWGTGSETQYF. CDR3 nucleotides: TGTGCCAGCTCATGGGGGACAGGGTCAGAGACCCAGTACTTC. The full variable domain, rest sourced from reference TRBV18 and TRBJ2-5, is NAGVMQNPRHLVRRRGQEARLRCSPMKGHSHVYWYRQLPEEGLKFMVYLQKENIIDESGMPKERFSAEFPKEGPSILRIQQVVRGDSAAYFCASSWGTGSETQYFGPGTRLLVL.